The rows below give T cell receptor beta chains drawn from one sample of a study of blood T cell repertoires in COVID-19. Only in-frame clones appear in the TCRdb table, and some are missing; sequencing was by immunoSEQ multiplex PCR. The sample consists of about 100,000 clones, roughly 84% of them appearing once. Sequenced: peripheral blood. Receptors were obtained from a man between 25 and 39 years old in a cohort sampled during active COVID-19. CDR3s include the opening cysteine and the closing phenylalanine or tryptophan. The D gene is left open where the match is weak. The size field is filled for only some rows; it gives once, few, many or a size class.

v_call	clone_size	d_call	j_call	cdr3_aa	cdr3_nt
TRBV2	once	.	TRBJ1-1	CASSVDTMNTEAFF	TGTGCCAGCAGTGTGGACACTATGAACACTGAAGCTTTCTTT
TRBV12-3/TRBV12-4	few	.	TRBJ1-1	CASSLAGHEAFF	TGTGCCAGCAGTTTGGCGGGTCACGAAGCTTTCTTT
TRBV5-1	.	TRBD1	TRBJ1-2	CASSLGARTGGGYTF	TGCGCCAGCAGCTTGGGGGCCCGGACAGGGGGAGGCTACACCTTC
TRBV10-3	.	.	TRBJ2-7	CAISGRGDSRQTYEQYF	TGTGCCATCAGCGGGAGGGGGGACAGCCGACAAACCTACGAGCAGTACTTC
TRBV9	.	TRBD2	TRBJ2-5	CASSAGGQETQYF	TGTGCCAGCAGCGCCGGGGGGCAAGAGACCCAGTACTTC
TRBV5-4	.	.	TRBJ2-3	CASSLDARGAVTDTQYF	TGTGCCAGCAGCTTGGACGCCAGGGGCGCAGTCACAGATACGCAGTATTTT
TRBV18	once	.	TRBJ2-5	CASSPRDRETQYF	TGTGCCAGCTCACCTAGAGATCGGGAGACCCAGTACTTC
TRBV15	.	.	TRBJ2-3	CATSLSGGADTQYF	TGTGCCACCAGCTTAAGCGGTGGGGCAGATACGCAGTATTTT
TRBV9	.	.	TRBJ2-5	CASSVLGVGVQETQYF	TGTGCCAGCAGCGTTCTTGGCGTAGGGGTCCAAGAGACCCAGTACTTC
TRBV29-1	.	.	TRBJ1-1	CSVETVVNTEAFF	TGCAGCGTTGAAACGGTAGTGAACACTGAAGCTTTCTTT
TRBV7-3	.	.	TRBJ2-5	CASSLSGETQYF	TGTGCCAGCAGCTTATCGGGAGAGACCCAGTACTTC
TRBV10-3	few	.	TRBJ1-5	CAISVEQGQPQHF	TGTGCCATCAGTGTGGAGCAGGGACAGCCCCAGCATTTT
TRBV7-2	.	.	TRBJ2-2	CASSSGEIGLNTGELFF	TGTGCCAGCAGCTCGGGAGAGATAGGGTTGAACACCGGGGAGCTGTTTTTT
TRBV4-1	.	.	TRBJ1-1	CASSLYRRAEAFF	TGCGCCAGCAGCCTTTACCGACGGGCTGAAGCTTTCTTT
TRBV10-1	.	TRBD2	TRBJ2-1	CASSDLATSGHNEQFF	TGCGCCAGCAGTGACCTCGCCACTAGCGGTCACAATGAGCAGTTCTTC
TRBV29-1	.	.	TRBJ1-1	CSGWDMNTEAFF	TGCAGCGGCTGGGACATGAACACTGAAGCTTTCTTT
TRBV5-8	once	.	TRBJ2-7	CASSLVRDEQYF	TGTGCCAGCAGCTTGGTTCGGGACGAGCAGTACTTC
TRBV6-1	.	.	TRBJ1-3	CASSDSLNTIYF	TGTGCCAGCAGTGATAGTTTGAACACCATATATTTT
TRBV7-2	.	.	TRBJ2-1	CAGKGGSYNEQFF	TGTGCCGGAAAAGGGGGTTCCTACAATGAGCAGTTCTTC
TRBV2	few	.	TRBJ1-1	CASTGRSEAFF	TGTGCCAGCACCGGGAGGTCAGAAGCTTTCTTT
TRBV5-3	.	.	TRBJ1-6	CARSLLGGLGLDF	TGTGCCAGAAGCTTGTTGGGGGGACTAGGTTTGGACTTT
TRBV9	few	.	TRBJ1-5	CASTPGERNQPQHF	TGTGCCAGCACCCCAGGGGAGAGGAATCAGCCCCAGCATTTT
TRBV6-6	.	.	TRBJ2-2	CASSTGDGELFF	TGTGCCAGCAGTACGGGGGACGGGGAGCTGTTTTTT
TRBV2	.	TRBD1	TRBJ1-4	CASKNGQGYEKLFF	TGTGCCAGCAAGAATGGACAGGGGTATGAAAAACTGTTTTTT
TRBV12-3/TRBV12-4	.	.	TRBJ1-5	CASSLALDQPQHF	TGTGCCAGCAGTTTAGCCCTCGATCAGCCCCAGCATTTT
TRBV5-1	few	.	TRBJ2-2	CASSLGSAGELFF	TGCGCCAGCAGCTTGGGGAGCGCCGGGGAGCTGTTTTTT